The 26 T cell receptor beta chains below come from one sample, sequenced in a study of blood T cell repertoires in COVID-19. This table comes from immunoSEQ multiplex PCR, and its TCRdb copy is limited to in-frame clones, with some not included. The sample includes more than 200,000 clones, roughly nine tenths of them seen just once. The sequencing sample was made of peripheral blood. All receptors come from a woman aged 45-59 years with acute or convalescent COVID-19.

The rearrangement uses TRBV24-1 and TRBJ1-6; D is possibly TRBD1 (5 bases). The V end lost 7 bases, the J end lost 4 bases, and 7 bases lay between the germline ends. The CDR3 spans 13 residues. CDR1 is KGHDR, CDR2 SFDVKD, per germline. The CDR3, as DNA: TGTGCCACCAGGGACAAATATAATTCACCCCTCCACTTT. The encoded protein is CATRDKYNSPLHF.

This clone was counted at least ten times. The genes are TRBV4-3 and TRBJ1-1, with 7 bases fitting TRBD1. From germline, CDR1 is LGHNA and CDR2 YSLEER. The length of the CDR3 is 15 residues. V gave up 0 bases and J gave up 1 base; unmatched junction bases: 2. This CDR3 is CASSQDSGGNTEAFF. The CDR3 DNA reads TGCGCCAGCAGCCAAGATTCAGGGGGGAACACTGAAGCTTTCTTT.

The V gene is TRBV29-1, the J gene TRBJ2-3, with D possibly being TRBD2 (7 bases). This CDR3 has 18 amino acids. V lost 8 bases to trimming and J lost 2 bases, with 29 bases between them. The V gene's germline CDR1 is SQVTM and CDR2 ANQGSEA. CDR3 nucleotide sequence: TGCAGCATTGGGGGGGGCCTAGCGCGGGACCTTTTCACAGATACGCAGTATTTT. It yields the protein CSIGGGLARDLFTDTQYF.

The chain recombines TRBV12-3 or TRBV12-4 with TRBJ2-5; perhaps TRBD1 as D (6 bases). The V end lost 5 bases, the J end lost 9 bases, and 16 bases lay between the germline ends. The CDR3 spans 13 residues. CDR3 protein: CASSLGGLGAQYF. CDR3 in DNA: TGTGCCAGCAGTCTAGGGGGTTTAGGGGCCCAGTACTTC.

The chain uses TRBV29-1 and TRBJ2-2; the match to TRBD1 covers 9 bases. Unmatched junction bases numbered 9, after V lost 3 bases and J lost 4 bases. This CDR3 has 16 amino acids. The germline CDR1 and CDR2 sequences are SQVTM and ANQGSEA. CDR3 in DNA: TGCAGCGTTGACTTAGGGACAGGGACTTCCACCGGGGAGCTGTTTTTT. It translates to CSVDLGTGTSTGELFF.

This sequence joins TRBV4-3 and TRBJ1-1; D unresolved. V was pared by 0 bases and J by 3 bases, with 5 bases between. Germline V gives CDR1 LGHNA, CDR2 YSLEER. The CDR3 is made up of 13 amino acids. The CDR3 DNA follows: TGCGCCAGCAGCCAAGACCGTGACACTGAAGCTTTCTTT. Its protein is CASSQDRDTEAFF.

V gene TRBV6-2 or TRBV6-3 combines with J gene TRBJ1-1; D gene ambiguous. The CDR3 has 13 residues. Trimming stripped 2 bases from V and 0 bases from J, with 4 bases between. Germline CDR1 and CDR2: MNHEY and SVGEGT. The DNA for the CDR3 is TGTGCCAGCAGTTACGAGGTGAACACTGAAGCTTTCTTT. Protein sequence: CASSYEVNTEAFF.

V is TRBV5-1 and J is TRBJ2-5, with 8 bases identical to TRBD1. CDR1 is SGHRS, CDR2 YFSETQ, per germline. The CDR3 spans 15 residues. J lost 3 bases, V lost 0 bases, and 4 bases had no gene match. The CDR3 nucleotides read TGCGCCAGCAGCTTGGAACCGGACAGGGAAGAGACCCAGTACTTC. Amino acid sequence: CASSLEPDREETQYF.

CDR3 sequence reads: CASSLSPSGGVDTQYF. The CDR3 DNA sequence: TGCGCCAGCAGCTTGAGTCCTAGCGGGGGGGTAGATACGCAGTATTTT. This chain joins TRBV5-1 and TRBJ2-3; 12 nucleotides match TRBD2. This CDR3 is built from 16 residues. V lost 1 base and J lost 5; bases outside the gene matches: 5. CDR1 and CDR2 (germline): SGHRS, YFSETQ.

V usage is TRBV12-3 or TRBV12-4 and J usage is TRBJ2-5; 8 nucleotides line up with TRBD1. V trimming: 5 bases; J trimming: 3 bases; junction bases outside the gene matches: 2. This CDR3 contains 13 residues. CDR3 sequence: CASSPTGEETQYF. The CDR3 bases are TGTGCCAGCAGTCCGACAGGGGAAGAGACCCAGTACTTC.

The V and J genes are TRBV5-1 and TRBJ2-3; 11 nucleotides align to TRBD2. The CDR3 loop spans 16 amino acids. V lost 1 base, J lost 6 bases, and 7 bases stayed unmatched. Germline loops: CDR1 SGHRS, CDR2 YFSETQ. CDR3 protein: CASSLLAGGPWDTQYF. The CDR3 nucleotides read TGCGCCAGCAGCTTGTTAGCGGGGGGGCCCTGGGATACGCAGTATTTT.

The J gene is TRBJ1-1, the V gene TRBV10-2; D possibly corresponds to TRBD1 (6 bases). V was shortened by 1 base and J by 0 bases, with 12 bases between the two germline ends. CDR3 size: 16 residues. Germline V gene sequence: CDR1 WSHSY, CDR2 SAAADI. This chain's CDR3 is CASSELAGAMNTEAFF. The CDR3, as DNA: TGCGCCAGCAGTGAGTTAGCAGGGGCCATGAACACTGAAGCTTTCTTT.

The J gene is TRBJ1-6, the V gene TRBV19; the D gene is possibly TRBD1 (5 bases). CDR1 and CDR2 from the germline V gene are LNHDA and SQIVND (reference sequence). This CDR3 comprises 19 residues. The ends were cut back, 4 bases at V and 6 bases at J, with 25 bases in the middle. The chain's CDR3 is CASSNPWGTLQGGNSPLHF. The CDR3 DNA reads as TGTGCCAGTAGTAACCCCTGGGGGACTTTGCAAGGTGGTAATTCACCCCTCCACTTT.

The chain is built from TRBV28 and TRBJ1-1; D is uncertain. V lost 2 bases to trimming and J lost 1 base, with 11 bases between them. The germline V gene has CDR1 MDHEN and CDR2 SYDVKM. CDR3 length: 15 residues. The CDR3 DNA reads TGTGCCAGCAGTTTAAGTCTGAGTCAGAACACTGAAGCTTTCTTT. This sequence encodes CASSLSLSQNTEAFF. Full variable domain (outside the CDR3, taken from reference TRBV28 and TRBJ1-1): DVKVTQSSRYLVKRTGEKVFLECVQDMDHENMFWYRQDPGLGLRLIYFSYDVKMKEKGDIPEGYSVSREKKERFSLILESASTNQTSMYLCASSLSLSQNTEAFFGQGTRLTVV.

This sequence joins TRBV19 and TRBJ1-3; 8 nucleotides match TRBD1. The length of the CDR3 is 15 residues. V was pared by 5 bases and J by 0 bases, with 3 bases of the junction left unmatched. Germline lookup yields CDR1 LNHDA and CDR2 SQIVND (reference sequence). CDR3 coding DNA: TGTGCCAGTAGTCAAGACAGGGGCTCTGGAAACACCATATATTTT. It specifies CASSQDRGSGNTIYF.

V gene TRBV6-5 combines with J gene TRBJ1-2; 9 bases match TRBD1. The CDR3 consists of 15 residues. The J segment lost 5 bases and the V segment lost 7 bases, leaving 11 bases of the junction unmatched. Germline V lookup: CDR1 MNHEY, CDR2 SVGAGI. The CDR3 nucleotides are TGTGCCAGCACCTCGGCTGGACAGGGGATTTATGGCTACACCTTC. Encoded protein: CASTSAGQGIYGYTF.

The chain has TRBV19 and TRBJ1-5; tentatively, D is TRBD1 (6 bases). V was clipped by 5 bases and J by 7 bases, with 18 bases between them. The length of the CDR3 is 15 residues. Germline lookup yields CDR1 LNHDA and CDR2 SQIVND (reference sequence). This CDR3 is CASSDLWGPRQPQHF. The CDR3 DNA reads as TGTGCCAGTAGTGATCTTTGGGGGCCGCGGCAGCCCCAGCATTTT.

This chain links TRBV30 with TRBJ2-7; possibly TRBD1 for D (6 bases). CDR1 GTSNPN and CDR2 SVGIG come from the germline V gene (reference sequence). The CDR3 length is 14 residues. V was shortened by 5 bases and J by 7 bases, with 21 bases between the two germline ends. The DNA of the CDR3 is TGTGCCTGGGGAAGCTCTCAGGGGTTAAAGGAGCAGTACTTC. Amino acid sequence: CAWGSSQGLKEQYF.

The genes are TRBV30 and TRBJ2-7; TRBD2 is a possible D gene (6 bases). The V and J ends lost 4 bases and 3 bases respectively, with 16 bases between them. Per the germline V gene, CDR1 is GTSNPN and CDR2 is SVGIG (reference sequence). CDR3 length: 14 amino acids. The CDR3 loop reads CAWTPGSQHYEQYF. CDR3 sequence (DNA): TGTGCCTGGACCCCCGGGAGCCAGCACTACGAGCAGTACTTC. Complete variable domain (other parts from reference TRBV30 and TRBJ2-7): SQTIHQWPATLVQPVGSPLSLECTVEGTSNPNLYWYRQAAGRGLQLLFYSVGIGQISSEVPQNLSASRPQDRQFILSSKKLLLSDSGFYLCAWTPGSQHYEQYFGPGTRLTVT.

This clone was seen a single time. The chain combines TRBV5-6 with TRBJ1-2; tentatively, D is TRBD1 (6 bases). The CDR3 runs to 14 residues. Deletions cut 3 bases from V and 3 bases from J, with 12 bases between. The germline CDR1 and CDR2 sequences are SGHDT and YYEEEE. In DNA form, the CDR3 reads TGTGCCAGCAGCTGGAGACAGGAGGACTATGGCTACACCTTC. The encoded protein is CASSWRQEDYGYTF.

In the case of this clone: One junction end does not reproduce the germline sequence, and a read error may be involved. The rearrangement joins TRBV5-4 to TRBJ1-2, with unresolved D. The germline gives CDR1 SGHNT, CDR2 YYREEE (reference sequence). This CDR3 is built from 15 residues. The CDR3 reads CASRPPPGNNNGYTF. CDR3 coding DNA: TGTGCCAGCAGACCCCCCCCGGGAAATAACAATGGCTACACCTTC.

The chain links TRBV6-2 or TRBV6-3 to TRBJ2-5, with TRBD2 matching 10 bases. J was trimmed by 3 bases and V by 0 bases; bases with no gene match: 4. The CDR3 is 16 amino acids. Germline-derived CDR1 and CDR2 are MNHEY and SVGEGT. The CDR3 region is CASSYSVAGGEETQYF. CDR3 sequence (DNA): TGTGCCAGCAGTTACTCCGTAGCGGGGGGAGAAGAGACCCAGTACTTC.

This chain links TRBV18 with TRBJ2-3; possible D gene TRBD2, 7 bases. There are 15 residues in the CDR3. The germline CDR1 and CDR2 sequences are KGHSH and LQKENI. Trimming removed 0 bases at V and 2 bases at J, with 9 bases between. The CDR3 spells CASSPPGGHTDTQYF. CDR3 sequence (DNA): TGTGCCAGCTCACCACCGGGGGGGCACACAGATACGCAGTATTTT.

This rearrangement joins TRBV24-1 to TRBJ2-5; the D gene is possibly TRBD1 (5 bases). V was pared by 0 bases and J by 5 bases, with 12 bases between. The CDR3 contains 15 residues. Germline V gene data show CDR1 as KGHDR and CDR2 as SFDVKD. CDR3 region: CATSDLQDSVETQYF. CDR3 sequence (DNA): TGTGCCACCAGTGATTTGCAAGACAGCGTGGAGACCCAGTACTTC.

This chain connects TRBV3-1 (or the pseudogene TRBV3-2) to TRBJ1-1, with TRBD1 matching over 7 bases. Germline V gene data show CDR1 as LGHDT and CDR2 as YNNKEL (reference sequence). The CDR3 loop spans 12 amino acids. V gave up 4 bases and J gave up 8 bases; unmatched junction bases: 4. The CDR3 protein is CASSLGDREAFF. The CDR3 DNA reads as TGTGCCAGCAGCCTCGGGGACAGAGAAGCTTTCTTT.

The V gene is TRBV5-6, the J gene TRBJ1-1; 8 bases fit TRBD1. The germline V gene encodes CDR1 SGHDT and CDR2 YYEEEE. The V and J ends lost 3 bases and 5 bases, in that order; junction bases with no gene match: 6. This CDR3 comprises 14 residues. The CDR3 loop is CASSWDRRRTEAFF. DNA of the CDR3: TGTGCCAGCAGCTGGGACAGGCGACGGACTGAAGCTTTCTTT. Full variable domain (rest looked up from reference TRBV5-6 and TRBJ1-1): DAGVTQSPTHLIKTRGQQVTLRCSPKSGHDTVSWYQQALGQGPQFIFQYYEEEERQRGNFPDRFSGHQFPNYSSELNVNALLLGDSALYLCASSWDRRRTEAFFGQGTRLTVV.